A single sample is the source of the 32 T cell receptor beta chains below, sequenced in a study of Graves' ophthalmopathy and Graves' hyperthyroidism. The sequenced template was RNA, covering the TCR beta CDR3 region. Second-round multiplex PCR followed a first-round RT-PCR using HTBI primers. TCRdb re-derived calls from the multiplex PCR reads in MiXCR, one entry per CDR3 protein. The table has hundreds of thousands of distinct CDR3 sequences, roughly 41% seen once. The sample consisted of peripheral blood. These receptors came from an adult man with Graves' ophthalmopathy.

The genes are TRBV5-1 and TRBJ2-7; 16 bases are shared with TRBD2. The CDR3 consists of 17 residues. Germline V lookup: CDR1 SGHRS, CDR2 YFSETQ. V was clipped by 5 bases and J by 6 bases; unmatched bases: 11. The CDR3 loop reads CASSLKGLAGGQSEQYF. The CDR3 nucleotides read TGCGCCAGCAGTCTGAAGGGACTAGCGGGAGGGCAGAGCGAGCAGTACTTC.

There are a few counts of this clonotype. CDR3 nucleotides: TGCAGTGCTAGAGACTTCGACAGGGGGGGGAAACTGTTTTTT. Translating it yields CSARDFDRGGKLFF. The V gene is TRBV20-1, the J gene TRBJ1-4; TRBD1 matches at 9 bases. Per germline, CDR1 DFQATT and CDR2 SNEGSKA (reference sequence). This CDR3 is 14 amino acids long. V lost 0 bases, J lost 11 bases, and 7 bases stayed unmatched.

About this clonotype itself: This is likely a read error, given that the CDR3 carries no conserved phenylalanine or tryptophan at its end. The chain couples TRBV12-3 or TRBV12-4 to TRBJ2-5; 11 bases align to TRBD2. V was pared by 3 bases and J by 5 bases, with 8 bases of the junction left unmatched. This CDR3 spans 16 amino acids. The CDR3 region has the DNA TGTGCCAGCAGTTTCCAGCTAGCGGGGGGAGTGGAGACCCAGTACTGC. Residues: CASSFQLAGGVETQYC.

The genes are TRBV25-1 and TRBJ1-4; D is ambiguous. With 2 bases removed from V and 0 bases from J, the gap between germline ends came to 7 bases. Germline CDR1 reads MGHDK; CDR2 reads SYGVNS. This CDR3 has 15 residues. The CDR3 region has the DNA TGTGCCAGCAGTGAAAGTCCAGCAACTAATGAAAAACTGTTTTTT. Amino acid sequence: CASSESPATNEKLFF.

The gene calls are TRBV7-9 and TRBJ1-3; D call uncertain. Looked up from germline, CDR1 is SEHNR and CDR2 is FQNEAQ (reference sequence). The CDR3 extends over 17 amino acids. Trimming took off 6 bases at V and 3 bases at J, with 21 bases between the two ends. The CDR3 reads CASSYSNGRLGGNTIYF. The CDR3 DNA is TGTGCCAGCAGTTACTCAAACGGACGACTGGGTGGAAACACCATATATTTT.

The chain is built from TRBV25-1 and TRBJ1-6; no firm D call. The CDR3 consists of 11 residues. The ends were cut back, 4 bases at V and 13 bases at J, with 8 bases in the middle. Germline CDR1 is MGHDK and CDR2 is SYGVNS. The CDR3 DNA reads TGTGCCAGCAGTGGTTTTCGGCCCCTCCACTTT. This sequence encodes CASSGFRPLHF.

Concerning this clonotype: One end of the junction varies from germline; a read error may be responsible. J is TRBJ2-7 and V is TRBV2, with D tentatively TRBD1 (6 bases). This CDR3 contains 14 residues. Germline CDR1 is SNHLY and CDR2 is FYNNEI. DNA for the CDR3: TGTGCCAGCATCACCCGACAGGCAATCTACGGGCAGTACTTC. This sequence encodes CASITRQAIYGQYF.

The genes are TRBV7-8 and TRBJ2-5; a weak D match, TRBD2 (6 bases). This CDR3 spans 14 amino acids. Germline assignment: CDR1 SGHVS and CDR2 FQNEAQ. With 5 bases removed from V and 5 bases from J, the gap between germline ends came to 15 bases. CDR3 protein: CASSDAPSEETQYF. The CDR3 DNA is TGTGCCAGCAGCGACGCCCCTAGCGAGGAGACCCAGTACTTC.

This clonotype was seen only a few times. J is TRBJ2-7 and V is TRBV10-1; no reliable D call. CDR1 and CDR2 from the germline V gene are WNHNN and SYGVQD (reference sequence). The CDR3 length is 15 residues. V lost 0 bases and J 1 base, leaving 10 bases between the germline ends. The CDR3 sequence is CASSESAGPSYEQYF. CDR3 nucleotides: TGCGCCAGCAGTGAGTCGGCAGGCCCTTCCTACGAGCAGTACTTC.

V gene TRBV7-9 combines with J gene TRBJ2-2; D remains ambiguous. Germline CDR1 and CDR2: SEHNR and FQNEAQ (reference sequence). The V end was cut by 4 bases, the J end by 6 bases, with 15 bases between. The CDR3 is made up of 15 amino acids. The CDR3 region is CASSSEAGYAGELFF. Here the CDR3 DNA reads TGTGCCAGCAGCTCGGAAGCAGGCTACGCCGGGGAGCTGTTTTTT.

This chain joins TRBV20-1 and TRBJ1-2; no firm D call. Germline V CDR1 and CDR2: DFQATT, SNEGSKA (reference sequence). The CDR3 runs to 14 residues. Deletions cut 5 bases from V and 5 bases from J, with 18 bases between. In DNA, the CDR3 is TGCAGTGCTGATGAACGGGTCGGACTATATGGCTACACCTTC. Translating it yields CSADERVGLYGYTF.

Comments on this clonotype: Given a much more abundant clone one base away, this may be a read error. The chain carries TRBV10-3 and TRBJ2-7, with 7 bases matching TRBD1. CDR3 size: 14 residues. Germline V CDR1 and CDR2: ENHRY, SYGVKD. After removal of 4 bases from V and 2 bases from J, the junction contained 5 bases not matched to a gene. This CDR3 is CAISGGTVPYEQYF. CDR3 sequence (DNA): TGTGCCATCAGTGGGGGGACAGTGCCCTACGAGCAGTACTTC.

The chain carries TRBV10-3 and TRBJ2-7; 11 nucleotides agree with TRBD2. The ends lost 10 bases at V and 7 bases at J; junction bases unmatched: 18. Per germline, CDR1 ENHRY and CDR2 SYGVKD. This CDR3 is built from 16 residues. Written as DNA, the CDR3 is TGTGCCAGCACTTATAGCGGGAGGGCCCTGCCGCGGGAGCAGTACTTC. Its protein product is CASTYSGRALPREQYF.

This clonotype has a count of ten or more. The chain uses TRBV7-9 and TRBJ1-6; 9 bases map to TRBD1. The CDR3 has 15 amino acids. Trimming at V came to 1 base and at J to 7 bases, leaving 2 bases not matched to a gene. CDR1 is SEHNR and CDR2 is FQNEAQ in the germline V gene (reference sequence). The chain's CDR3 is CASSLVTGGNSPLHF. The CDR3 DNA sequence: TGTGCCAGCAGCTTAGTGACAGGGGGGAATTCACCCCTCCACTTT.

The chain combines TRBV12-3 or TRBV12-4 with TRBJ2-5, with D possibly being TRBD2 (6 bases). The CDR3 consists of 14 residues. V was pared by 5 bases and J by 5 bases, with 15 bases between. The CDR3 DNA reads as TGTGCCAGCAGTCCGGGGAGGCGGTTGGAGACCCAGTACTTC. It codes for CASSPGRRLETQYF.

J is TRBJ1-2 and V is TRBV24-1, with D tentatively TRBD1 (5 bases). The CDR3 is 12 residues long. The V and J ends lost 4 bases and 8 bases respectively, with 10 bases between them. Germline V gives CDR1 KGHDR, CDR2 SFDVKD. The CDR3 DNA is TGTGCCACCAGTGACCCAGGGTTGGGCTACACCTTC. Translated, it gives CATSDPGLGYTF.

There are a few counts of this clonotype. This rearrangement joins TRBV6-1 to TRBJ2-7, with 10 bases lining up with TRBD1. V shed 5 bases, J shed 5 bases, and the junction held 9 bases outside the gene matches. CDR3 size: 15 residues. Germline CDR1 reads MNHNS; CDR2 reads SASEGT. CDR3 sequence: CASSPLTGGGDEQYF. The CDR3 DNA is TGTGCCAGCAGTCCCTTGACAGGGGGCGGCGACGAGCAGTACTTC.

The gene calls are TRBV20-1 and TRBJ2-5; D is perhaps TRBD1 (6 bases). The CDR3 totals 13 residues. V was pared by 6 bases and J by 0 bases, with 11 bases between. Germline V gene data show CDR1 as DFQATT and CDR2 as SNEGSKA (reference sequence). CDR3 nucleotide sequence: TGCAGTGCAGTCGACAGGTACCAAGAGACCCAGTACTTC. Its translation: CSAVDRYQETQYF.

The V gene is TRBV25-1, the J gene TRBJ2-7; D remains ambiguous. The CDR3 runs to 15 residues. Trimming removed 6 bases at V and 5 bases at J, with 20 bases between. Germline CDR1 MGHDK, CDR2 SYGVNS. CDR3 amino acids: CASSVERSGPHEQYF. The CDR3 nucleotides read TGTGCCAGCAGCGTTGAAAGGTCAGGTCCCCACGAGCAGTACTTC.

The rearrangement joins TRBV19 to TRBJ1-2; D possibly corresponds to TRBD1 (6 bases). The germline V and J ends were trimmed by 7 bases and 5 bases, with 14 bases remaining between them. Germline CDR1 and CDR2: LNHDA and SQIVND (reference sequence). The CDR3 has 13 amino acids. The CDR3 is CASIQQGAYGYTF. CDR3 coding DNA: TGTGCCAGTATCCAACAGGGAGCGTATGGCTACACCTTC. Supplemented by reference TRBV19 and TRBJ1-2, the full variable domain reads DGGITQSPKYLFRKEGQNVTLSCEQNLNHDAMYWYRQDPGQGLRLIYYSQIVNDFQKGDIAEGYSVSREKKESFPLTVTSAQKNPTAFYLCASIQQGAYGYTFGSGTRLTVV.

The chain couples TRBV5-1 to TRBJ2-5; either TRBD1 or TRBD2 may fit D (6 bases each). The ends were cut back, 4 bases at V and 5 bases at J, with 15 bases in the middle. CDR3 size: 14 residues. In germline, CDR1 is SGHRS, CDR2 YFSETQ. In DNA form, the CDR3 reads TGCGCCAGCAGCCCCGGGGGCAGGGACGAGACCCAGTACTTC. Encoded protein: CASSPGGRDETQYF.

For this clonotype: This may be a read error, as it is one base from a much larger clone. This chain connects TRBV7-2 to TRBJ1-2; 8 bases are a match to TRBD1. Trimming cost V 4 bases and J 1 base; bases outside gene matches: 5. This CDR3 is 15 amino acids long. Germline V gene sequence: CDR1 SGHTA, CDR2 FQGNSA. CDR3 region: CASSSTGVINYGYTF. DNA for the CDR3: TGTGCCAGCAGCTCGACAGGGGTAATTAACTATGGCTACACCTTC.

There are a few counts of this clonotype. The V gene is TRBV6-2 or TRBV6-3, the J gene TRBJ2-5; unclear D gene. V lost 1 base to trimming and J lost 3 bases, with 18 bases between them. This CDR3 has 17 residues. CDR1 MNHEY and CDR2 SVGEGT come from the germline V gene. The CDR3: CASSYFSGNPDKETQYF. For the CDR3, the DNA is TGTGCCAGCAGTTACTTCTCCGGCAACCCCGATAAAGAGACCCAGTACTTC.

This clonotype was counted many times. The chain uses TRBV2 and TRBJ1-4; D unresolved. This CDR3 has 11 residues. CDR1 and CDR2 from the germline V gene are SNHLY and FYNNEI. Trimming removed 7 bases at V and 8 bases at J, with 8 bases between. The CDR3 bases are TGTGCCAGCACCGGCCGGGAAAAACTGTTTTTT. Amino acid sequence: CASTGREKLFF.

This clonotype was recorded at least ten times. This chain joins TRBV10-3 and TRBJ2-3; 9 bases match TRBD1. V lost 6 bases and J lost 1; bases outside the gene matches: 5. Germline V gene sequence: CDR1 ENHRY, CDR2 SYGVKD. The CDR3 is made up of 15 amino acids. The CDR3 sequence is CAISHTGGRTDTQYF. CDR3 bases: TGTGCCATCAGCCATACAGGGGGCCGCACAGATACGCAGTATTTT.

This clonotype came up many times. The V gene is TRBV29-1, the J gene TRBJ1-4, with 8 bases aligning to TRBD1. V was pared by 4 bases and J by 3 bases, with 4 bases of the junction left unmatched. Germline-derived CDR1 and CDR2 are SQVTM and ANQGSEA. CDR3 length: 14 residues. The chain's CDR3 is CSVVRGQANEKLFF. The CDR3 region has the DNA TGCAGCGTTGTCAGGGGGCAGGCTAATGAAAAACTGTTTTTT.

This clonotype was counted ten times or more. The chain is built from TRBV29-1 and TRBJ2-7, with TRBD2 as a possible D gene (6 bases). The CDR3 runs to 12 residues. Deletions cut 7 bases from V and 3 bases from J, with 13 bases between. The germline gives CDR1 SQVTM, CDR2 ANQGSEA. The CDR3 region has the DNA TGCAGCGCGGGACTTTACAACTACGAGCAGTACTTC. Encoded protein: CSAGLYNYEQYF.

This clonotype was recorded a few times. V and J are TRBV20-1 and TRBJ1-4; D not certain. This CDR3 has 14 amino acids. The germline V and J ends were trimmed by 3 bases and 1 base, with 9 bases remaining between them. CDR1 and CDR2 from the germline V gene are DFQATT and SNEGSKA (reference sequence). CDR3 amino acids: CSARPGETNEKLFF. DNA for the CDR3: TGCAGTGCTAGGCCCGGTGAAACTAATGAAAAACTGTTTTTT.

The rearrangement uses TRBV20-1 and TRBJ2-7; 7 positions match TRBD1. The trim removed 4 bases at V and 6 bases at J, leaving 9 bases unmatched. The CDR3 contains 13 residues. Per germline, CDR1 DFQATT and CDR2 SNEGSKA (reference sequence). The chain's CDR3 is CSATEVAGGEQYF. DNA for the CDR3: TGCAGTGCTACCGAGGTGGCAGGGGGCGAGCAGTACTTC.

V usage is TRBV7-2 and J usage is TRBJ2-5; 12 bases agree with TRBD2. Germline V gene lookup returns CDR1 SGHTA and CDR2 FQGNSA. The ends lost 5 bases at V and 5 bases at J; junction bases unmatched: 9. The CDR3 is made up of 16 amino acids. The CDR3 coding sequence is TGTGCCAGCAGCCCCGAGAGGACTAGCGGGGTGGAGACCCAGTACTTC. Its protein is CASSPERTSGVETQYF. Full variable domain (outside the CDR3, taken from reference TRBV7-2 and TRBJ2-5): GAGVSQSPSNKVTEKGKDVELRCDPISGHTALYWYRQSLGQGLEFLIYFQGNSAPDKSGLPSDRFSAERTGGSVSTLTIQRTQQEDSAVYLCASSPERTSGVETQYFGPGTRLLVL.

V is TRBV2 and J is TRBJ1-2; D is unclear. The CDR3 length is 13 residues. Trimming cost V 5 bases and J 2 bases, with 9 bases left between them. Germline lookup yields CDR1 SNHLY and CDR2 FYNNEI. The CDR3 nucleotides are TGTGCCAGCAGTTATACCGACAACTATGGCTACACCTTC. Translating gives CASSYTDNYGYTF.

This chain joins TRBV7-6 and TRBJ2-7; the D gene is possibly TRBD2 (5 bases). CDR3 length: 17 amino acids. Looked up from germline, CDR1 is SGHVS and CDR2 is FNYEAQ. Between the trimmed V and J ends, which lost 0 bases and 4 bases, there was a span of 19 bases. CDR3 sequence reads: CASSLAGVASWKYEQYF. DNA for the CDR3: TGTGCCAGCAGCTTAGCAGGAGTAGCGTCTTGGAAATACGAGCAGTACTTC.